These 3 T cell receptor beta chains originate from one sample sequenced in a study of cytomegalovirus exposure and HLA in healthy donors. It was with 60 Vbeta and 13 Jbeta primers that the PCR ran. TCRdb's copy holds only in-frame clones and misses some; the assay was immunoSEQ multiplex PCR. This repertoire shows more than 130,000 clones, roughly 80% found once; its top ten account for around 4.9%. The material sequenced was PBMCs. These receptors originate from a male donor in good health and CMV-seronegative.

CDR3 nucleotides: TGTGCCAGCAGACCCAGGGGGTTGGAGACCCAGTACTTC. Amino acid sequence: CASRPRGLETQYF. J is TRBJ2-5 and V is TRBV14, with 7 bases matching TRBD1. CDR1 SGHDN and CDR2 FVKESK come from the germline V gene. The junction had 6 bases not matched to a gene; V was cut back by 6 bases and J by 5 bases. The CDR3 has 13 amino acids.

This sequence joins TRBV6-5 and TRBJ2-3, with 11 bases lining up with TRBD2. The germline V gene encodes CDR1 MNHEY and CDR2 SVGAGI. V lost 6 bases and J lost 2; bases outside the gene matches: 4. CDR3 length: 15 amino acids. CDR3: CASRMTSGDTDTQYF. The CDR3 nucleotides read TGTGCCAGCAGGATGACTAGCGGGGACACAGATACGCAGTATTTT.

The chain employs TRBV29-1 and TRBJ2-2; tentatively, D is TRBD2 (6 bases). Germline loops: CDR1 SQVTM, CDR2 ANQGSEA. V was trimmed by 6 bases and J by 3 bases, leaving 14 bases between them. The CDR3 runs 14 residues. The CDR3 DNA reads as TGCAGCGTCGATCGAGGGGAGGACACCGGGGAGCTGTTTTTT. It translates to CSVDRGEDTGELFF.